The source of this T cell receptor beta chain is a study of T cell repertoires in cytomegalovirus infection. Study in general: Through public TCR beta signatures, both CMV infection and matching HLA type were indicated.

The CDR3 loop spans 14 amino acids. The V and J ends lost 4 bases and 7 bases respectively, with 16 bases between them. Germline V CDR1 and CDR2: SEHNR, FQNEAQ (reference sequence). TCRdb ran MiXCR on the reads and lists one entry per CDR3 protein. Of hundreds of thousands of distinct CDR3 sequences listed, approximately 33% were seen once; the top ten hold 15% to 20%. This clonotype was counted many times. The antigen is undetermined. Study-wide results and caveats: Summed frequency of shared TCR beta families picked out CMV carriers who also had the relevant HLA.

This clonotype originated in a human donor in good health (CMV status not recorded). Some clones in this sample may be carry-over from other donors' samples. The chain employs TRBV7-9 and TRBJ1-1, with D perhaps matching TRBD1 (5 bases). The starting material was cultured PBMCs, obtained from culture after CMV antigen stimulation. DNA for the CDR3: TGTGCCAGCAGCTCACCGGGGGACCAAAATGAAGCTTTCTTT. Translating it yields CASSSPGDQNEAFF.